This T cell receptor (beta chain) appears in the sequencing data of a study of blood T cells in healthy people across ages. Broader study findings: Naive CD4+ cells and diversity were both higher in long-lived donors than in aged donors. CMV status of donors was not determined, possibly confounding expanded clonotype changes.

This clonotype came up a few times. Its target is not known. Together with a sample-barcoded 5' primer, a J-beta primer mix was included in a second PCR lasting roughly 6 to 12 cycles. One entry per CDR3 protein, called by TCRdb with MiXCR from the 5' RACE reads. The sample has 1.5 million to 2 million distinct CDR3 sequences; around 50% are singletons. From germline, CDR1 is MNHEY and CDR2 SMNVEV (reference sequence). There are 14 residues in the CDR3. V dropped 2 bases and J dropped 4 bases, with 11 bases sitting between them. Sequencing used blood. This sequence was found in a woman in her thirties or forties in good health. This rearrangement joins TRBV27 to TRBJ2-5; the D is unclear. CDR3 in amino acids: CASSLLRVGETQYF. As DNA, the CDR3 is TGTGCCAGCAGTTTACTCCGGGTTGGAGAGACCCAGTACTTC.